This TCR beta chain was retrieved from a study of blood T cell repertoires in COVID-19. Study overall: The United States, Italy and Spain provided the acute and convalescent COVID-19 samples. Sources were T cells, B-cell-depleted T cells, or PBMCs; the material itself was cDNA or gDNA.

Original methodology: Reference gene primer amplification gave nucleated cell count estimates. TCRdb's copy holds only in-frame clones and misses some; the assay was immunoSEQ multiplex PCR. The V and J calls and clone size come from that table; D and trimming were worked out from the DNA. The sample consists of 200,000 to 300,000 clones, around four fifths of them appearing once. This clone came up a few times. This clonotype was sampled from a man aged 60-69 years with acute or convalescent COVID-19. Sequencing was carried out using peripheral blood.

In DNA form, the CDR3 reads TGTGCCAGCTCCGGACAGGCCCAAGGAGACGAAAAACTGTTTTTT. Its translation is CASSGQAQGDEKLFF. The rearrangement uses TRBV10-3 and TRBJ1-4, with TRBD1 matching 7 bases. The length of the CDR3 is 15 residues. The V gene end was trimmed by 10 bases and the J gene end by 8 bases; junction bases not matched to a gene: 16. CDR1 ENHRY and CDR2 SYGVKD come from the germline V gene.